The source of this TCR beta chain is a study of blood T cell repertoires in COVID-19 (dated by TCRdb to about 2020). In terms of the full investigation: Samples from collaborators originated in the United States, Italy and Spain and spanned both the acute and convalescent phases of COVID-19. The material from the prospective study consisted of cDNA or gDNA derived from T cells, B-cell-depleted T cells, or PBMCs. Subjects who had been exposed to COVID-19, were actively infected with it, or had recovered from it provided the deeply sampled blood TCRbeta repertoires that made up the dataset. A freely available public database, intended as a resource for researchers studying the immune response to SARS-CoV-2, is where the repertoires were released. Samples were obtained from the ongoing ImmuneRACE study (first 160 participants) and from 1,254 subjects provided by 6 global collaborators. A de-identified subject ID, COVID-19 status, age in years and sex were almost always included in the sample metadata. Where available, HLA class I and class II types were obtained from metadata supplied by the sample provider rather than from assay-based typing.

This clone was counted only a few times. The clone's antigen remains unknown. The record has no base qualities; no much larger clone is one base away. TCRbeta CDR3 regions were amplified from genomic DNA by means of the immunoSEQ Assay, a bias-controlled multiplex PCR. In the authors' own workflow: Nucleated cell counts per sample were estimated from amplification of reference gene primers within the assay. To quantify the absolute abundance of each unique TCRbeta CDR3 rearrangement, sequence reads were collapsed and filtered. Productive Simpson clonality was computed per sample as the square root of Simpson's diversity index over productive rearrangements. TCRdb took over this immuneACCESS table, retaining in-frame rearrangements with V and J assigned. Such tables are incomplete; in checked studies, under half of the missing clones stem from an unresolved V gene, and the remainder is unexplained. The D gene and trimming were derived from the DNA, and the V and J assignments and clone size from that table. This sample comprises fewer than 110,000 clones, 75% to 90% of them detected only once. The ten most abundant clones make up about an eighth of the sample.

The paper's findings and limits, for the study overall: How much clinical and demographic metadata was included differed by source and by participant, and the metadata was provided uncurated.

Collaborating institutions collected whole blood in K2EDTA tubes following their own protocols. For TCRbeta analysis, collaborators shipped samples as frozen whole blood, isolated PBMCs, or DNA extracted from either of those sample types. V is clipped by 1 base and J by 1 base, and the sequence between their germline boundaries is 11 bases long. The CDR3 has 16 amino acids, counting the end cysteine and phenylalanine. Of the read, only the CDR3 DNA is kept; its 48 bases are in frame from base 1. The germline V gene provides CDR1 SGHTA and CDR2 FQGNSA. The V and J segments used are TRBV7-2 and TRBJ2-4; TRBD2 is a weak D gene call, 5 bases matching. The clonotype comes from a human donor in a cohort sampled during active or convalescent COVID-19. Sequencing was carried out using peripheral blood. The CDR3 region reads CASSLGPRGAKNIQYF. Here is the DNA: TGTGCCAGCAGCTTAGGACCCCGCGGGGCCAAAAACATTCAGTACTTC.